What follows is one T cell receptor (beta chain) and its context. Its antigen is undetermined. The data are from a study of response to subunit inactivated influenza vaccine. General study points: The study's authors posited that every seasonal influenza vaccination enlists few new T cells.

The germline gives CDR1 DFQATT, CDR2 SNEGSKA (reference sequence). Trimming left V 6 bases short and J 0 bases short, with 12 bases between. The CDR3 runs 15 residues. TCRdb passed the RT-PCR reads through MiXCR, listing each CDR3 protein once. This sample has hundreds of thousands of distinct CDR3 sequences, with about 10% found just once. Sequencing was performed on PBMCs from blood, taken roughly 6 weeks after vaccination. The clonotype originates from a man aged 45-60 years who received an inactivated influenza vaccine. This chain joins TRBV20-1 and TRBJ1-6; D is unclear. CDR3 nucleotide sequence: TGCAGTGCCACGCCAGATGCCTCCTATAATTCACCCCTCCACTTT. It yields the protein CSATPDASYNSPLHF.